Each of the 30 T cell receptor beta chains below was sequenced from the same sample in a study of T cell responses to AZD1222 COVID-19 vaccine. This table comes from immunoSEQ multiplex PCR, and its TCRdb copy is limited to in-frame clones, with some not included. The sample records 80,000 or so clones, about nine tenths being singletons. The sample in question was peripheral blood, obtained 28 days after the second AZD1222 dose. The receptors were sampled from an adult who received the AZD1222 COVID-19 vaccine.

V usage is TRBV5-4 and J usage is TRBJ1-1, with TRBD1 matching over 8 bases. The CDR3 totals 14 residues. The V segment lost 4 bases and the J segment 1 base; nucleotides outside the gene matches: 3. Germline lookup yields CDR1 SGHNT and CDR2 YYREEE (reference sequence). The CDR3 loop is CASSPGQGNTEAFF. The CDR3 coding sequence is TGTGCCAGCAGCCCTGGACAGGGGAACACTGAAGCTTTCTTT.

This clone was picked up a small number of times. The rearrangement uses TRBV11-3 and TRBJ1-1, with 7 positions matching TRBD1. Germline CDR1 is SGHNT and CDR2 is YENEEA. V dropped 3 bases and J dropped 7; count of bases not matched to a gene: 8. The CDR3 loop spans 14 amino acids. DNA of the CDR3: TGTGCCAGCAGCTTTGGTTCAGGGGGGGATGAAGCTTTCTTT. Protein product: CASSFGSGGDEAFF.

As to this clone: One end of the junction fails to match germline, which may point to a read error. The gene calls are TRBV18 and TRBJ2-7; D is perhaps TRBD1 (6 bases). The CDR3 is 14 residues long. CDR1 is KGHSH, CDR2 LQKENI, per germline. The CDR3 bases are TGTGCCAGCTCACCCGGACAGACCTCCCACGAGCAGTACTTC. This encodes CASSPGQTSHEQYF. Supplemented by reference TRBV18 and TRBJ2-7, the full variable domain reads NAGVMQNPRHLVRRRGQEARLRCSPMKGHSHVYWYRQLPEEGLKFMVYLQKENIIDESGMPKERFSAEFPKEGPSILRIQQVVRGDSAAYFCASSPGQTSHEQYFGPGTRLTVT.

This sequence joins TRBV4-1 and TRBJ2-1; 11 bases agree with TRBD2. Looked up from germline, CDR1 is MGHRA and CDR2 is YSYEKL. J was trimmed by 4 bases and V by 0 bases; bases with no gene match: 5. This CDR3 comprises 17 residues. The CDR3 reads CASSQDLTSGSYNEQFF. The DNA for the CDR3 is TGCGCCAGCAGCCAAGACCTTACTAGCGGGAGTTACAATGAGCAGTTCTTC.

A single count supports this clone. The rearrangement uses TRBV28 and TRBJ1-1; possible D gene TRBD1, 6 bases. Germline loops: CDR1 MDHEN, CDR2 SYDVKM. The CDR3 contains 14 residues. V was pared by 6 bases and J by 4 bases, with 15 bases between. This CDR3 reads CASSLPTGLTEAFF. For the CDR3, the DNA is TGTGCCAGCAGCCTCCCGACAGGTCTCACTGAAGCTTTCTTT. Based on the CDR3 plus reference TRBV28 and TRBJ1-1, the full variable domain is DVKVTQSSRYLVKRTGEKVFLECVQDMDHENMFWYRQDPGLGLRLIYFSYDVKMKEKGDIPEGYSVSREKKERFSLILESASTNQTSMYLCASSLPTGLTEAFFGQGTRLTVV.

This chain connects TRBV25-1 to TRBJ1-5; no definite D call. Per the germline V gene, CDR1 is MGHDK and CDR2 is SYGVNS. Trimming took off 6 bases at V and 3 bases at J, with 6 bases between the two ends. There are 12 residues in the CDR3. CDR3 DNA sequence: TGTGCCAGCAGGGGGAACAATCAGCCCCAGCATTTT. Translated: CASRGNNQPQHF.

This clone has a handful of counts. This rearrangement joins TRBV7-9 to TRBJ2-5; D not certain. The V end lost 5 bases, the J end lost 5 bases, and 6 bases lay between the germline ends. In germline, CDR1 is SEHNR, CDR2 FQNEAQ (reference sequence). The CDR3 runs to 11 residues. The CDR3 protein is CASSTRETQYF. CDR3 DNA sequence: TGTGCCAGCAGCACCCGGGAGACCCAGTACTTC.

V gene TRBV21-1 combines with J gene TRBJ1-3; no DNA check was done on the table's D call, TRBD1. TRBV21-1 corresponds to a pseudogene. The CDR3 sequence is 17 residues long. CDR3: CASSNPGQGDSGNTIYF. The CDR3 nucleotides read TGTGCCAGCAGCAACCCGGGACAGGGCGACTCTGGAAACACCATATATTTT.

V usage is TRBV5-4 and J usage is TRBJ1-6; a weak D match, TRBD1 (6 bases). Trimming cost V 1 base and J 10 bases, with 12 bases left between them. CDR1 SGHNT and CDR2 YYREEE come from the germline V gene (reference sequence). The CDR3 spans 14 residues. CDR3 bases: TGTGCCAGCAGCTTGATGGGGGCGGGGTCACCCCTCCACTTT. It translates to CASSLMGAGSPLHF.

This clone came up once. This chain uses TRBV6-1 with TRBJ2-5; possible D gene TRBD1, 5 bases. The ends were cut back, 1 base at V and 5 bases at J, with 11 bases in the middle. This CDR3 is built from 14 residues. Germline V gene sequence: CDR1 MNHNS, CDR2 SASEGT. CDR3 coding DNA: TGTGCCAGCAGTGAAGGTGGGGCAGGGGAGACCCAGTACTTC. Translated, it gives CASSEGGAGETQYF.

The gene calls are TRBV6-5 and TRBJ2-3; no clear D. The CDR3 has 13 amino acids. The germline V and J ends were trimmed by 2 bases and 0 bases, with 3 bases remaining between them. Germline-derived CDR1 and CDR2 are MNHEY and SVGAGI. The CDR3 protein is CASSYDSTDTQYF. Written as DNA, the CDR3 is TGTGCCAGCAGTTACGACAGCACAGATACGCAGTATTTT.

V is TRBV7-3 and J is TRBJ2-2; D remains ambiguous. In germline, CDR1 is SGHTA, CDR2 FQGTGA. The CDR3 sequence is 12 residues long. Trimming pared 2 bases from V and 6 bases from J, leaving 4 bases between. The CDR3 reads CASSLYSGELFF. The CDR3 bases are TGTGCCAGCAGCTTATATTCCGGGGAGCTGTTTTTT.

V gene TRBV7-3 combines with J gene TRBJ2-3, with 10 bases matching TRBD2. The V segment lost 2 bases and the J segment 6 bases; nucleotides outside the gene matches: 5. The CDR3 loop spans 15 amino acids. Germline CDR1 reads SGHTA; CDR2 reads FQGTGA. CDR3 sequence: CASSLLAGVGDTQYF. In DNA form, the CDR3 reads TGTGCCAGCAGCTTACTAGCGGGAGTAGGGGATACGCAGTATTTT.

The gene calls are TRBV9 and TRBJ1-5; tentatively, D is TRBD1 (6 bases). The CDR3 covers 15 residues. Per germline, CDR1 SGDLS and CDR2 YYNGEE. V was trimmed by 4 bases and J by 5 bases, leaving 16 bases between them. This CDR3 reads CASSTGSNRDQPQHF. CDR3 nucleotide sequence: TGTGCCAGCAGCACCGGGTCGAACAGGGATCAGCCCCAGCATTTT. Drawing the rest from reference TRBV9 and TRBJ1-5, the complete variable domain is DSGVTQTPKHLITATGQRVTLRCSPRSGDLSVYWYQQSLDQGLQFLIQYYNGEERAKGNILERFSAQQFPDLHSELNLSSLELGDSALYFCASSTGSNRDQPQHFGDGTRLSIL.

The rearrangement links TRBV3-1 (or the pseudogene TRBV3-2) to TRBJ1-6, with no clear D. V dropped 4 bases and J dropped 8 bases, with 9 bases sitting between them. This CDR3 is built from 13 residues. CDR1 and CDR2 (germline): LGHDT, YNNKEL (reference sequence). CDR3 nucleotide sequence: TGTGCCAGCAGCCTAAGTCAGGATTCACCCCTCCACTTT. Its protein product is CASSLSQDSPLHF.

Here the CDR3 DNA reads TGTGCCAGCAGTGAGTCAGGGGGGAACTACAATGAGCAGTTCTTC. Translated: CASSESGGNYNEQFF. V gene TRBV6-4 combines with J gene TRBJ2-1; a weak D match, TRBD1 (7 bases). The V gene's germline CDR1 is MRHNA and CDR2 SNTAGT. V lost 3 bases and J lost 3, with 12 bases in between. CDR3 length equals 15 residues.

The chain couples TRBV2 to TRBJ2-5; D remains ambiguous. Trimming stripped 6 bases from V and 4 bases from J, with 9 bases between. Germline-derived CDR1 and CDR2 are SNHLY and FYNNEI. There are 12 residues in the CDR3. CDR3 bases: TGTGCCAGCAGGCTAGACTCAGAGACCCAGTACTTC. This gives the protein CASRLDSETQYF.

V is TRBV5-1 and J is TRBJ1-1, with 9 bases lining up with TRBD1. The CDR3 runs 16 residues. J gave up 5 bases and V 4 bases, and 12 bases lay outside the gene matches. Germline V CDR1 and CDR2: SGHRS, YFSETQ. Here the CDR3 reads CASSLDIQGAGTEAFF. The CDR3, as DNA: TGCGCCAGCAGCCTAGATATACAGGGGGCCGGAACTGAAGCTTTCTTT.

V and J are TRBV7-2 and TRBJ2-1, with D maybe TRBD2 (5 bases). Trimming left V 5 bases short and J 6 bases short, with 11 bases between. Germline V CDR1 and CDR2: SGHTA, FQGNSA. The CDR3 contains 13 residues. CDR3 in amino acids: CASSVDGLNEQFF. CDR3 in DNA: TGTGCCAGCAGCGTTGATGGACTCAATGAGCAGTTCTTC.

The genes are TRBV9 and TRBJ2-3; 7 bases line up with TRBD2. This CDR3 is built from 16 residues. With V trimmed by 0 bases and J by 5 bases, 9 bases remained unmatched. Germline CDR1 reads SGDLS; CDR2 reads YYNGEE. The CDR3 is CASSVVGASGGDTQYF. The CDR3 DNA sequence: TGTGCCAGCAGCGTAGTTGGGGCTAGCGGTGGAGATACGCAGTATTTT.

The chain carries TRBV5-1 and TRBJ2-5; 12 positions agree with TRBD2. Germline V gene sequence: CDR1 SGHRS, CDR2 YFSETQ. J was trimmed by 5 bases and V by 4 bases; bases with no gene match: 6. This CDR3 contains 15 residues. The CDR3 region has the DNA TGCGCCAGCAGCCCGGGACTAGCGGGTGGTGAGACCCAGTACTTC. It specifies CASSPGLAGGETQYF.

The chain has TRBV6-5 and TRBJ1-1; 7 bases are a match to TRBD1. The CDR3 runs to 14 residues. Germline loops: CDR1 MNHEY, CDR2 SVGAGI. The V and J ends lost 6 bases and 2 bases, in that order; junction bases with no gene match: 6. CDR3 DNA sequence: TGTGCCAGCAGGGGGACAGAGAAAAACACTGAAGCTTTCTTT. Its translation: CASRGTEKNTEAFF.

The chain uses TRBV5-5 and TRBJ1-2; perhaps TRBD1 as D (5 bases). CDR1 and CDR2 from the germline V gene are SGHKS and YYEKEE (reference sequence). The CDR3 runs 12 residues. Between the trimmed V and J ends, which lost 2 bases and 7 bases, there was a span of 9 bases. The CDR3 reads CASSFPGPGYTF. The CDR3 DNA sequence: TGTGCCAGCAGCTTTCCGGGGCCTGGCTACACCTTC.

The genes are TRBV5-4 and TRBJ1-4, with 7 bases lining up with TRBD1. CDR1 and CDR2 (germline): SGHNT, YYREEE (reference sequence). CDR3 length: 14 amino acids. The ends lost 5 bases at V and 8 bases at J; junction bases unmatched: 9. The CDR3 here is CASSLRQGGEKLFF. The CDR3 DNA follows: TGTGCCAGCAGTTTAAGACAGGGTGGGGAAAAACTGTTTTTT.

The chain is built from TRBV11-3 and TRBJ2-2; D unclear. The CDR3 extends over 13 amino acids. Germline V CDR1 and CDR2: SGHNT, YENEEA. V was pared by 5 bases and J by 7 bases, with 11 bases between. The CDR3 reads CASSPTTFGELFF. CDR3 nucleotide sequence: TGTGCCAGCAGCCCAACTACCTTCGGGGAGCTGTTTTTT.

This CDR3 is CASSPSGTGAGNTIYF. CDR3 sequence (DNA): TGTGCCAGCAGCCCCTCCGGGACAGGGGCTGGAAACACCATATATTTT. The chain employs TRBV7-3 and TRBJ1-3, with 10 bases that match TRBD1. The CDR3 length is 16 residues. Germline V gene data show CDR1 as SGHTA and CDR2 as FQGTGA. The V gene end was trimmed by 5 bases and the J gene end by 2 bases; junction bases not matched to a gene: 6.

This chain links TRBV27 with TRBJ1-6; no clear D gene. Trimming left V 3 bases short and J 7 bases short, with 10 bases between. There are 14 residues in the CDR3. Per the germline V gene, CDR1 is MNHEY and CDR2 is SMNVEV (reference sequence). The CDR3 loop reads CASSFGSGNSPLHF. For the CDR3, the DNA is TGTGCCAGCAGTTTCGGGTCCGGAAATTCACCCCTCCACTTT.

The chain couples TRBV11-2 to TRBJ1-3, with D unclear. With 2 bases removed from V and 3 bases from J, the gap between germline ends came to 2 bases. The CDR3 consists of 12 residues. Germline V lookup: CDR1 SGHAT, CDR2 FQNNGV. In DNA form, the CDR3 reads TGTGCCAGCAGCTTAAATGGAAACACCATATATTTT. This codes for CASSLNGNTIYF.

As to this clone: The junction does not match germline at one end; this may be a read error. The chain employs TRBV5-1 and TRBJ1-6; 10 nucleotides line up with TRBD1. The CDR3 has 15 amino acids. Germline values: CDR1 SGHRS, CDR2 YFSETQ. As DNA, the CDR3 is TGCGCCAGCAGGTTGGGACAGGGGATTACTTCACCCCTCCACTTT. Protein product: CASRLGQGITSPLHF.

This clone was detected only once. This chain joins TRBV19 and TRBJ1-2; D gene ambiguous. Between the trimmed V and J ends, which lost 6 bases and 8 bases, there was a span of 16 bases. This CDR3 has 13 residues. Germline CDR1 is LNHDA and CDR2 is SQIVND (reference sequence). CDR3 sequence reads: CASRILEGFGYTF. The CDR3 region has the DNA TGTGCCAGTAGAATACTAGAAGGATTCGGCTACACCTTC.